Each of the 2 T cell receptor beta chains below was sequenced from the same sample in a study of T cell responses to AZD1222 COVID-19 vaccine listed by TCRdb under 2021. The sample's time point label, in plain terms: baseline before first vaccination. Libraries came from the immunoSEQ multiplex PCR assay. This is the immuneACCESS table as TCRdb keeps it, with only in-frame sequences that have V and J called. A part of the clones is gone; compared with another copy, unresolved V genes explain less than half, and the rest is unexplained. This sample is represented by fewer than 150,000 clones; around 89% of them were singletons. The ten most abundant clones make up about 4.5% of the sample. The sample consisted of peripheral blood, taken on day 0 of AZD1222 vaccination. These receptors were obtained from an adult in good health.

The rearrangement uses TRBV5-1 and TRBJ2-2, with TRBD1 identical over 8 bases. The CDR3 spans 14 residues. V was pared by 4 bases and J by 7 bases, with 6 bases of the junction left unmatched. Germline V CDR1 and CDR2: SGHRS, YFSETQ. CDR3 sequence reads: CASSKGQAGGELFF. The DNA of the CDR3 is TGCGCCAGCAGCAAGGGACAGGCTGGCGGGGAGCTGTTTTTT.

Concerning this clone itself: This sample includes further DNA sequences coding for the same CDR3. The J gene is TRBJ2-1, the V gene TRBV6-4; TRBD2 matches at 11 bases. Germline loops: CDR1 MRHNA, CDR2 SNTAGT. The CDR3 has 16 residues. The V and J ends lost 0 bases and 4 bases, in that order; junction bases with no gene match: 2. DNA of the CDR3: TGTGCCAGCAGTGACTCTGGGACTAGCGGTTACAATGAGCAGTTCTTC. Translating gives CASSDSGTSGYNEQFF.